A single sample is the source of the 19 T cell receptor beta chains below, sequenced in a study of STAT5B mutations in CD4+ large granular lymphocyte leukemia. Produced via immunoSEQ multiplex PCR; TCRdb's table is partial and in-frame only. This repertoire shows around 34,000 clones, about 85% found once; its top ten account for roughly 4.4%. The sample was CD4+ T cells from blood buffy coats. The origin of the receptors is a human donor in good health.

The genes are TRBV28 and TRBJ2-7; D not resolved. The CDR3 runs to 13 residues. Germline V gene data show CDR1 as MDHEN and CDR2 as SYDVKM. Trimming shortened V by 7 bases and J by 4 bases, and 14 bases separated the two germline ends. DNA for the CDR3: TGTGCCAGCAACCTTCAAACAGCTTACGAGCAGTACTTC. Its translation is CASNLQTAYEQYF. Full variable domain (outside the CDR3, taken from reference TRBV28 and TRBJ2-7): DVKVTQSSRYLVKRTGEKVFLECVQDMDHENMFWYRQDPGLGLRLIYFSYDVKMKEKGDIPEGYSVSREKKERFSLILESASTNQTSMYLCASNLQTAYEQYFGPGTRLTVT.

The chain has TRBV9 and TRBJ1-2; possible D gene TRBD1, 5 bases. The ends were cut back, 4 bases at V and 8 bases at J, with 21 bases in the middle. There are 15 residues in the CDR3. CDR1 is SGDLS, CDR2 YYNGEE, per germline. CDR3: CASSRAGTAIGGYTF. As DNA, the CDR3 is TGTGCCAGCAGCCGAGCCGGGACCGCGATTGGCGGCTACACCTTC.

V and J are TRBV5-1 and TRBJ2-7; D might be TRBD1 or TRBD2, each matching 5 bases. CDR1 and CDR2 from the germline V gene are SGHRS and YFSETQ. This CDR3 region has 14 residues. Trimming cost V 5 bases and J 2 bases, with 14 bases left between them. The CDR3 nucleotides read TGCGCCAGCAGATCCGGGACCGGGCCCTACGAGCAGTACTTC. As protein: CASRSGTGPYEQYF.

CDR3 in DNA: TGTGCCAGCAGTGAAAGGACAGGGCGAGGCTCCTATACGCAGTATTTT. It encodes CASSERTGRGSYTQYF. This chain joins TRBV2 and TRBJ2-3, with 8 bases matching TRBD1. CDR3 length equals 16 residues. V lost 2 bases, J lost 7 bases, and 11 bases stayed unmatched. Germline V gives CDR1 SNHLY, CDR2 FYNNEI.

In its sample, this clone was seen once. The V gene is TRBV2, the J gene TRBJ2-7; D is unresolved. V lost 8 bases to trimming and J lost 3 bases, with 11 bases between them. The CDR3 is 12 residues long. Germline assignment: CDR1 SNHLY and CDR2 FYNNEI. CDR3 nucleotide sequence: TGTGCCAGCGAATATGGTAACTACGAGCAGTACTTC. It encodes CASEYGNYEQYF.

The V and J genes are TRBV19 and TRBJ2-1, with 9 nucleotides matching TRBD2. The V gene's germline CDR1 is LNHDA and CDR2 SQIVND (reference sequence). V lost 3 bases to trimming and J lost 10 bases; unmatched junction nucleotides: 10. The CDR3 covers 15 residues. This chain's CDR3 is CASSIRLAGYWEQFF. CDR3 in DNA: TGTGCCAGTAGTATCAGGCTAGCGGGATATTGGGAGCAGTTCTTC.

The chain couples TRBV28 to TRBJ1-1; 10 bases fit TRBD1. V lost 5 bases and J lost 4; bases outside the gene matches: 4. This CDR3 has 14 residues. In germline, CDR1 is MDHEN, CDR2 SYDVKM. The CDR3 DNA sequence: TGTGCCAGCAGTCTCTGGACAGGGGGCACTGAAGCTTTCTTT. This encodes CASSLWTGGTEAFF.

The J gene is TRBJ2-1, the V gene TRBV6-6; no definite D call. Germline V gene data show CDR1 as MNHNY and CDR2 as SVGAGI (reference sequence). CDR3 length equals 15 residues. V was trimmed by 2 bases and J by 5 bases, leaving 13 bases between them. CDR3 coding DNA: TGTGCCAGCAGTTACGAAGGATTCTCGAACAATGAGCAGTTCTTC. It yields the protein CASSYEGFSNNEQFF.

V usage is TRBV6-6 and J usage is TRBJ2-1, with D hard to call. The germline V gene has CDR1 MNHNY and CDR2 SVGAGI (reference sequence). With 10 bases removed from V and 0 bases from J, the gap between germline ends came to 19 bases. The CDR3 consists of 16 residues. Here the CDR3 reads CATSRYETGSYNEQFF. The CDR3 DNA reads TGTGCCACGTCGAGGTATGAGACGGGCTCCTACAATGAGCAGTTCTTC.

J is TRBJ1-4 and V is TRBV29-1, with D maybe TRBD1 (6 bases). Per the germline V gene, CDR1 is SQVTM and CDR2 is ANQGSEA. The CDR3 totals 14 residues. The V end lost 6 bases, the J end lost 7 bases, and 18 bases lay between the germline ends. The CDR3 nucleotides are TGCAGCGTAATAGGGGGAATTCCGGGTGAAAAACTGTTTTTT. Translation: CSVIGGIPGEKLFF.

V gene TRBV29-1 combines with J gene TRBJ2-3, with 8 nucleotides matching TRBD2. In germline, CDR1 is SQVTM, CDR2 ANQGSEA. The length of the CDR3 is 14 residues. J was trimmed by 1 base and V by 7 bases; bases with no gene match: 7. The DNA of the CDR3 is TGCAGCGCCACCGGTAGCGGGGGCACAGATACGCAGTATTTT. Its translation: CSATGSGGTDTQYF.

This chain uses TRBV6-5 with TRBJ2-5; 7 bases agree with TRBD2. The DNA end is more similar to TRBJ2-7, so the J call may be wrong. CDR1 and CDR2 (germline): MNHEY, SVGAGI. The CDR3 loop spans 15 amino acids. The CDR3 protein is CASSPRSGGTYEQYF. The CDR3 bases are TGTGCCAGCAGTCCCAGATCGGGGGGTACCTACGAGCAGTACTTC.

The chain joins TRBV28 to TRBJ1-5, with D uncertain. The germline V and J ends were trimmed by 6 bases and 1 base, with 4 bases remaining between them. This CDR3 has 12 residues. Germline CDR1 MDHEN, CDR2 SYDVKM. The CDR3 coding sequence is TGTGCCAGCAGGGACAGCAATCAGCCCCAGCATTTT. It is translated as CASRDSNQPQHF. Together with reference TRBV28 and TRBJ1-5, the CDR3 gives the full variable domain: DVKVTQSSRYLVKRTGEKVFLECVQDMDHENMFWYRQDPGLGLRLIYFSYDVKMKEKGDIPEGYSVSREKKERFSLILESASTNQTSMYLCASRDSNQPQHFGDGTRLSIL.

The chain links TRBV5-1 to TRBJ1-4; 8 bases match TRBD1. The CDR3 covers 15 residues. The V and J ends lost 4 bases and 0 bases, in that order; junction bases with no gene match: 2. The V gene's germline CDR1 is SGHRS and CDR2 YFSETQ. The CDR3 DNA is TGCGCCAGCAGCCAGACAGGGGCAACTAATGAAAAACTGTTTTTT. Its translation is CASSQTGATNEKLFF.

The genes are TRBV18 and TRBJ1-4; D remains unclear. Trimming removed 3 bases from V and 4 bases from J, with 9 bases in between. Germline CDR1 KGHSH, CDR2 LQKENI. CDR3 length: 14 amino acids. The CDR3 nucleotides read TGTGCCAGCTCACCCGGGGTCTTTAATGAAAAACTGTTTTTT. Its translation: CASSPGVFNEKLFF.

This chain joins TRBV25-1 and TRBJ2-5, with D perhaps given as TRBD1 or TRBD2 (7 bases each). The germline V and J ends were trimmed by 6 bases and 5 bases, with 19 bases remaining between them. CDR1 is MGHDK, CDR2 SYGVNS, per germline. The CDR3 length is 15 residues. In DNA, the CDR3 is TGTGCCAGCAGAGATGACTACAGGGGAGGGGAGACCCAGTACTTC. This sequence encodes CASRDDYRGGETQYF.

The chain employs TRBV7-6 and TRBJ1-2; 9 bases align to TRBD1. Germline CDR1 reads SGHVS; CDR2 reads FNYEAQ. V lost 5 bases, J lost 7 bases, and 11 bases stayed unmatched. The CDR3 is 15 residues long. The CDR3 DNA follows: TGTGCCAGCAGCAATCCGGGACAGGGAAAGTCTGGCTACACCTTC. This gives the protein CASSNPGQGKSGYTF.

This clone was detected only a few times. This chain links TRBV7-2 with TRBJ2-3; D possibly corresponds to TRBD2 (5 bases). Germline values: CDR1 SGHTA, CDR2 FQGNSA. The germline V and J ends were trimmed by 2 bases and 1 base, with 13 bases remaining between them. CDR3 length: 16 residues. Written as DNA, the CDR3 is TGTGCCAGCAGCTTATTGGGAGCCGCGGGCACAGATACGCAGTATTTT. Translation: CASSLLGAAGTDTQYF.

V gene TRBV19 combines with J gene TRBJ1-2; tentative D call: TRBD1 (5 bases). Germline V CDR1 and CDR2: LNHDA, SQIVND (reference sequence). This CDR3 spans 14 amino acids. The V end lost 7 bases, the J end lost 4 bases, and 16 bases lay between the germline ends. For the CDR3, the DNA is TGTGCCAGTAATGTTAGGGGCCGATCCTATGGCTACACCTTC. It translates to CASNVRGRSYGYTF.